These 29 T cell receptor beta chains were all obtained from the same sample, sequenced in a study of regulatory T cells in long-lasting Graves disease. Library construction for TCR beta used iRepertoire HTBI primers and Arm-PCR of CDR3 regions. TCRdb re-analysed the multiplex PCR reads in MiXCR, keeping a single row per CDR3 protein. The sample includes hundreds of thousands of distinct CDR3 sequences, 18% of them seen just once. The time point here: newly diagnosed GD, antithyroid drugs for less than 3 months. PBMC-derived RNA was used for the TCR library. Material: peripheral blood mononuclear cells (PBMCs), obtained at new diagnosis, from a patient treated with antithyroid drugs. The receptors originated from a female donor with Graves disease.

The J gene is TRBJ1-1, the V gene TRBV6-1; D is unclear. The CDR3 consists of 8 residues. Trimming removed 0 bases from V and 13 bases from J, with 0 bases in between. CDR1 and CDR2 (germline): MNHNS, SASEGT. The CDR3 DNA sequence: TGTGCCAGCAGTGAAGCTTTCTTT. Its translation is CASSEAFF.

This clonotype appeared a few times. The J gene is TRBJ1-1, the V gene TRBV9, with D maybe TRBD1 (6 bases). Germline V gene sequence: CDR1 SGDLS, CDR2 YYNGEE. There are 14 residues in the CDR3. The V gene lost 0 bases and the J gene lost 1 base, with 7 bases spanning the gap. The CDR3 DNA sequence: TGTGCCAGCAGCGTAGCAGGGGAGAACACTGAAGCTTTCTTT. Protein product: CASSVAGENTEAFF.

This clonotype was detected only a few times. The CDR3 protein is CASSYGREATDTQYF. Written as DNA, the CDR3 is TGTGCCAGCAGTTACGGGCGGGAGGCCACAGATACGCAGTATTTT. The chain joins TRBV6-2 or TRBV6-3 to TRBJ2-3; 8 nucleotides match TRBD2. V trimming: 2 bases; J trimming: 2 bases; junction bases outside the gene matches: 3. CDR1 MNHEY and CDR2 SVGEGT come from the germline V gene. This CDR3 comprises 15 residues.

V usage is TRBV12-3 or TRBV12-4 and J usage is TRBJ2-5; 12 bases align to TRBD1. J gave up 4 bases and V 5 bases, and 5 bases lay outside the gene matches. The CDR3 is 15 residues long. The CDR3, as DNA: TGTGCCAGCAGTCCCGGGACAGGGGGCGGAGAGACCCAGTACTTC. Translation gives CASSPGTGGGETQYF.

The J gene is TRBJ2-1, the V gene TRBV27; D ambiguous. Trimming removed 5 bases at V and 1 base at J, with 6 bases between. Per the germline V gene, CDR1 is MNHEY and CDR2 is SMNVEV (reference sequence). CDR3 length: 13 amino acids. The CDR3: CASSPQSYNEQFF. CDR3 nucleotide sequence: TGTGCCAGCAGTCCCCAGTCCTACAATGAGCAGTTCTTC.

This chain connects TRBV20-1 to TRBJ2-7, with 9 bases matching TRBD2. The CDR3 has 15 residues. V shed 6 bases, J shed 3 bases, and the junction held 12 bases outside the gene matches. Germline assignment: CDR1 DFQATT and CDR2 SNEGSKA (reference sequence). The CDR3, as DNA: TGCAGTGCCCTCGGAGATACGCGGGGGGGCTACGAGCAGTACTTC. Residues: CSALGDTRGGYEQYF.

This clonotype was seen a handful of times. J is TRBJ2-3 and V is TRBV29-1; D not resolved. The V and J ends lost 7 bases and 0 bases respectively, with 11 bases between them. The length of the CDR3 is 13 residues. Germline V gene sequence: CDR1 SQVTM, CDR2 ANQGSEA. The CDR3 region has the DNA TGCAGCGCTCACGACCCTAGCACAGATACGCAGTATTTT. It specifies CSAHDPSTDTQYF.

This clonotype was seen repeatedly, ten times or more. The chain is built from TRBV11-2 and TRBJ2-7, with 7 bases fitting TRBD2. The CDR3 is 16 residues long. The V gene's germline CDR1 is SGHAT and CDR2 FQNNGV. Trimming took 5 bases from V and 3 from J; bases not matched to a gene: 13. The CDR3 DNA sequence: TGTGCCAGCAGCGCCCAAACTAGCGACCCCAGCTACGAGCAGTACTTC. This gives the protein CASSAQTSDPSYEQYF.

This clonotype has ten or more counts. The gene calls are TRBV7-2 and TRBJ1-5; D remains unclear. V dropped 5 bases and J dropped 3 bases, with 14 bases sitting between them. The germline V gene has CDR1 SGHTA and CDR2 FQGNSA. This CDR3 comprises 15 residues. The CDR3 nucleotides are TGTGCCAGCAGCCCCGTGGCAGGAGACAATCAGCCCCAGCATTTT. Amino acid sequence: CASSPVAGDNQPQHF. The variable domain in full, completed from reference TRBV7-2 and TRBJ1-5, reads GAGVSQSPSNKVTEKGKDVELRCDPISGHTALYWYRQSLGQGLEFLIYFQGNSAPDKSGLPSDRFSAERTGGSVSTLTIQRTQQEDSAVYLCASSPVAGDNQPQHFGDGTRLSIL.

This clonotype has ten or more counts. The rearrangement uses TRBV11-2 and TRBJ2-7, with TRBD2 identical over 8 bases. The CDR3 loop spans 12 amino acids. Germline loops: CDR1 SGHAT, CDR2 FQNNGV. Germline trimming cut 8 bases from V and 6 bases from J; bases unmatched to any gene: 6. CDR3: CASLGLAGEQYF. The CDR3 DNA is TGTGCCAGCCTCGGACTAGCTGGCGAGCAGTACTTC.

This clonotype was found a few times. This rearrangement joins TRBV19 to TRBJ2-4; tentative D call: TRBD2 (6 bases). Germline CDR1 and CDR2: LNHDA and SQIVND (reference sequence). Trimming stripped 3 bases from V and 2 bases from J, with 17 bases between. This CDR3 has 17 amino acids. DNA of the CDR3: TGTGCCAGTAGTATTGAAATTTATCGGGAGACCAAAAACATTCAGTACTTC. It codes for CASSIEIYRETKNIQYF.

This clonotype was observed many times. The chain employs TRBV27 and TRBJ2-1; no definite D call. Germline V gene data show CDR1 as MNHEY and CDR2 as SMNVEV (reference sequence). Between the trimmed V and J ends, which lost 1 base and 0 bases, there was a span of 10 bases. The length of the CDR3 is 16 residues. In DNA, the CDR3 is TGTGCCAGCAGTTTATATCGGCCTAGCTCCTACAATGAGCAGTTCTTC. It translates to CASSLYRPSSYNEQFF.

The CDR3 DNA sequence: TGTGCCACCAGTGATTTGCGGACTAGCGGGATGGATACGCAGTATTTT. It specifies CATSDLRTSGMDTQYF. The J gene is TRBJ2-3, the V gene TRBV24-1; the match to TRBD2 covers 12 bases. J was trimmed by 6 bases and V by 0 bases; bases with no gene match: 3. CDR3 length: 16 amino acids. CDR1 and CDR2 (germline): KGHDR, SFDVKD.

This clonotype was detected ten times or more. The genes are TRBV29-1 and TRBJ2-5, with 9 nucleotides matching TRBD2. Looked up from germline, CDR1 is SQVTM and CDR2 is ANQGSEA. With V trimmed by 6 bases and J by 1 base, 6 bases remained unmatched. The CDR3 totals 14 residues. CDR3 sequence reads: CSVEGREGQETQYF. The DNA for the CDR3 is TGCAGCGTCGAGGGGCGGGAGGGCCAAGAGACCCAGTACTTC.

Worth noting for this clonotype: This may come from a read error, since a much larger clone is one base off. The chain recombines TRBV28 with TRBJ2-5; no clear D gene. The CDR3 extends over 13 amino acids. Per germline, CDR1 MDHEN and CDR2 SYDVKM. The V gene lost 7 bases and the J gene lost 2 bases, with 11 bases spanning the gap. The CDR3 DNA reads TGTGCCAGCATTTTTCACAGACAAGAGACCCAGTACTTC. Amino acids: CASIFHRQETQYF.

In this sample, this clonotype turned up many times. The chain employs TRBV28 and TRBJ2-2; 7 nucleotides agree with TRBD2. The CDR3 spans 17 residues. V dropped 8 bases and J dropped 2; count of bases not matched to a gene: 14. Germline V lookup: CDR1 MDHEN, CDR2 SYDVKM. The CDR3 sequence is CASLHSNLAVNTGELFF. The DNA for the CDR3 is TGTGCCAGCCTACACTCAAATCTAGCGGTTAACACCGGGGAGCTGTTTTTT.

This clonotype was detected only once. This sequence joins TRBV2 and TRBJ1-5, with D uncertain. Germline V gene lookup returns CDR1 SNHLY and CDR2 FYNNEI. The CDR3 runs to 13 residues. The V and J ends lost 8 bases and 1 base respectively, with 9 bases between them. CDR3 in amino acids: CASSGSSNQPQHF. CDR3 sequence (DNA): TGTGCCAGCTCGGGGAGCAGCAATCAGCCCCAGCATTTT.

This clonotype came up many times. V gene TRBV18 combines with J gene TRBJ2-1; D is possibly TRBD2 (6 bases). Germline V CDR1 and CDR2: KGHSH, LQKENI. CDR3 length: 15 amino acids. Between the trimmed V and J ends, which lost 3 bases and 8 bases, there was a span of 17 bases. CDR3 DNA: TGTGCCAGCTCACCGGCAGGGACTTCAACCCATGAGCAGTTCTTC. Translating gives CASSPAGTSTHEQFF.

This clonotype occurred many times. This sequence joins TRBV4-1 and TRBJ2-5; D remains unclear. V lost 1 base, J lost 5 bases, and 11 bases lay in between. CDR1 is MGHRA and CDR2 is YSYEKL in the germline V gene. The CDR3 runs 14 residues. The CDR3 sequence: CASSQAGRTETQYF. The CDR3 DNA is TGCGCCAGCAGCCAAGCAGGTCGGACGGAGACCCAGTACTTC.

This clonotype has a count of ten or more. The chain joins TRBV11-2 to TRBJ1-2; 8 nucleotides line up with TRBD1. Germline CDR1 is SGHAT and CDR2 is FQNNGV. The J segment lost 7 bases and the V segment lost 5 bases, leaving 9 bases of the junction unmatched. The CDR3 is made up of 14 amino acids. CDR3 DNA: TGTGCCAGCAGCCAAATTCAGGGGGCTTCTGGCTACACCTTC. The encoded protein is CASSQIQGASGYTF.

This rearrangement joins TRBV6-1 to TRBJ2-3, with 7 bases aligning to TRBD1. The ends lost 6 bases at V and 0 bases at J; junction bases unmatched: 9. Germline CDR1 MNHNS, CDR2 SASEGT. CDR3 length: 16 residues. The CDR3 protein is CASRAGGHPSTDTQYF. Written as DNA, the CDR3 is TGTGCCAGCAGGGCAGGGGGACACCCAAGCACAGATACGCAGTATTTT.

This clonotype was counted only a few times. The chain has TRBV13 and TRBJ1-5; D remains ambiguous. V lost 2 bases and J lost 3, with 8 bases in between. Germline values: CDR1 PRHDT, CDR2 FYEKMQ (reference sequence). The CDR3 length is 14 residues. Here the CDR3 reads CASSLNRNNQPQHF. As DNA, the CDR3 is TGTGCCAGCAGCTTAAATAGGAACAATCAGCCCCAGCATTTT.

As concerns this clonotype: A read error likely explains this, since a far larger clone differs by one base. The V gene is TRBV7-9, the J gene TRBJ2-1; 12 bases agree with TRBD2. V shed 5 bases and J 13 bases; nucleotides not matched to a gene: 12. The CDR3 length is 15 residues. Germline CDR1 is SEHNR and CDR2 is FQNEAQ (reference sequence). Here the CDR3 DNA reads TGTGCCAGCAGCCGTCGACTAGCGGGAGAAGAGACCCAGTTCTTC. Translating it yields CASSRRLAGEETQFF.

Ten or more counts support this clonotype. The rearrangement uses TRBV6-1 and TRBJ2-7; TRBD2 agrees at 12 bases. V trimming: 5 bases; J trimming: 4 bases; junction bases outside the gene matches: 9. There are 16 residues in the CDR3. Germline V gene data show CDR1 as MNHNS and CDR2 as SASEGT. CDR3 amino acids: CASSTSGRSFYYEQYF. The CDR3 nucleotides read TGTGCCAGCAGTACTAGCGGGAGGTCTTTTTATTACGAGCAGTACTTC.

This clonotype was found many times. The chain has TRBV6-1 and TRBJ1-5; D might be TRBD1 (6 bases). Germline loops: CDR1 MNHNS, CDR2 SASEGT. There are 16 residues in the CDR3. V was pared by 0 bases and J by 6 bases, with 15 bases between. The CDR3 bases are TGTGCCAGCAGTGAAGCGCGGGGGGCGCCGGGTCAGCCCCAGCATTTT. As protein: CASSEARGAPGQPQHF.

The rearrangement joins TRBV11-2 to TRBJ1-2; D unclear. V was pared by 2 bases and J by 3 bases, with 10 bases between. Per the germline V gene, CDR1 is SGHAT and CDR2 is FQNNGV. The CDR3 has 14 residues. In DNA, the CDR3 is TGTGCCAGCAGCTTAAGGCTAAACGACTATGGCTACACCTTC. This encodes CASSLRLNDYGYTF.

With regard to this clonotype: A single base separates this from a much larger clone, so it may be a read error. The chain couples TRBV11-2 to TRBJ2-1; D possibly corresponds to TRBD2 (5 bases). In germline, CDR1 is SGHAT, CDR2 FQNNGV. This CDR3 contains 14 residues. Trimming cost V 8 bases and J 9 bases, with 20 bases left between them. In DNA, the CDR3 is TGTGCCAGCGGACCGGGCCAGAGGGCCAGTGAGCAGTTCTTC. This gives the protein CASGPGQRASEQFF.

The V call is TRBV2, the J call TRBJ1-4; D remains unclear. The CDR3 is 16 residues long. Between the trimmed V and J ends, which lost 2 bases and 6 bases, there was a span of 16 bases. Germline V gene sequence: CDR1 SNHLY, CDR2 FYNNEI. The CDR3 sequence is CASSEWAPMRYEKLFF. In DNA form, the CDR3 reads TGTGCCAGCAGTGAATGGGCCCCGATGAGATATGAAAAACTGTTTTTT. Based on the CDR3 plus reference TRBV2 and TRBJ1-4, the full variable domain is EPEVTQTPSHQVTQMGQEVILRCVPISNHLYFYWYRQILGQKVEFLVSFYNNEISEKSEIFDDQFSVERPDGSNFTLKIRSTKLEDSAMYFCASSEWAPMRYEKLFFGSGTQLSVL.

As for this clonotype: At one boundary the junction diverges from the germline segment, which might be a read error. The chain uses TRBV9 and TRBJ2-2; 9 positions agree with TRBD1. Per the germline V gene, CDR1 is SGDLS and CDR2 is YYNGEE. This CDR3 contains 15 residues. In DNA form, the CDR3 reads TGTGCCGGCAGCGTAGAGGACAGGGGCGGCGGGGAGCTGTTTTTT. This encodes CAGSVEDRGGGELFF.